A single sample is the source of the 19 T cell receptor beta chains below, sequenced in a study of blood T cell repertoires in COVID-19. Method: immunoSEQ multiplex PCR; TCRdb's copy keeps in-frame clones and lacks some. This table has roughly 500,000 clones, roughly 87% appearing once. Sequencing input: peripheral blood. The receptors were sampled from a man younger than 30 with COVID-19, enrolled during active disease.

This chain connects TRBV7-9 to TRBJ2-1; D unclear. Germline CDR1 is SEHNR and CDR2 is FQNEAQ (reference sequence). Trimming took off 1 base at V and 9 bases at J, with 10 bases between the two ends. The CDR3 has 13 amino acids. The CDR3 DNA reads TGTGCCAGCAGCTTAGAACAGTCAGGTGAGCAGTTCTTC. Encoded protein: CASSLEQSGEQFF.

The V call is TRBV19, the J call TRBJ2-4, with 8 bases lining up with TRBD1. Germline lookup yields CDR1 LNHDA and CDR2 SQIVND (reference sequence). After removal of 4 bases from V and 9 bases from J, the junction contained 5 bases not matched to a gene. The CDR3 spans 13 residues. CDR3 DNA sequence: TGTGCCAGTAGTACCCAGGGGGCGGGCATTCAGTACTTC. Its protein is CASSTQGAGIQYF.

The chain links TRBV19 to TRBJ1-3; D is unclear. V lost 6 bases and J 8 bases, leaving 20 bases between the germline ends. CDR1 is LNHDA and CDR2 is SQIVND in the germline V gene (reference sequence). The CDR3 extends over 15 amino acids. Here the CDR3 DNA reads TGTGCCAGTAGGACCGGGCCCCCATGGGGAGACACCATATATTTT. Protein sequence: CASRTGPPWGDTIYF.

The chain recombines TRBV5-6 with TRBJ2-6, with D possibly being TRBD1 (7 bases). The ends were cut back, 2 bases at V and 0 bases at J, with 18 bases in the middle. The CDR3 sequence is 19 residues long. CDR1 is SGHDT, CDR2 YYEEEE, per germline. DNA of the CDR3: TGTGCCAGCAGCTTTCGGGGGACAGAGCCCTACTCTGGGGCCAACGTCCTGACTTTC. Protein sequence: CASSFRGTEPYSGANVLTF. The full variable domain, in which reference TRBV5-6 and TRBJ2-6 provide the parts outside the CDR3, is DAGVTQSPTHLIKTRGQQVTLRCSPKSGHDTVSWYQQALGQGPQFIFQYYEEEERQRGNFPDRFSGHQFPNYSSELNVNALLLGDSALYLCASSFRGTEPYSGANVLTFGAGSRLTVL.

This clone was seen only once. This chain links TRBV9 with TRBJ1-6; 8 positions match TRBD1. CDR3 length equals 16 residues. Trimming cost V 4 bases and J 8 bases; bases outside gene matches: 11. From germline, CDR1 is SGDLS and CDR2 YYNGEE. The CDR3 bases are TGTGCCAGCAGCACCCGGGGCGGACAGGGAGATTCACCCCTCCACTTT. Protein sequence: CASSTRGGQGDSPLHF.

This clone was observed a single time. J is TRBJ2-7 and V is TRBV6-5; 10 positions agree with TRBD2. V lost 8 bases and J lost 0; bases outside the gene matches: 4. Germline-derived CDR1 and CDR2 are MNHEY and SVGAGI. This CDR3 spans 14 amino acids. CDR3 region: CASRLAGYSYEQYF. CDR3 DNA sequence: TGTGCCAGCCGACTAGCGGGTTACTCCTACGAGCAGTACTTC.

This chain uses TRBV7-9 with TRBJ2-1; TRBD2 agrees at 7 bases. V shed 0 bases, J shed 4 bases, and the junction held 3 bases outside the gene matches. Looked up from germline, CDR1 is SEHNR and CDR2 is FQNEAQ (reference sequence). The CDR3 spans 15 residues. The CDR3 DNA reads as TGTGCCAGCAGCTTAGCGGCTAGCGGTTACAATGAGCAGTTCTTC. This codes for CASSLAASGYNEQFF.

The chain links TRBV4-1 to TRBJ1-2, with 8 bases lining up with TRBD1. This CDR3 has 16 residues. The V gene end was trimmed by 0 bases and the J gene end by 2 bases; junction bases not matched to a gene: 5. CDR1 MGHRA and CDR2 YSYEKL come from the germline V gene. The CDR3 spells CASSQDSGQVNYGYTF. As DNA, the CDR3 is TGCGCCAGCAGCCAAGATTCGGGACAGGTGAACTATGGCTACACCTTC.

The chain carries TRBV5-1 and TRBJ2-1, with D possibly matching TRBD2 (5 bases). Per the germline V gene, CDR1 is SGHRS and CDR2 is YFSETQ. This CDR3 spans 14 amino acids. Trimming removed 2 bases at V and 5 bases at J, with 11 bases between. The chain's CDR3 is CASSLRERNNEQFF. The CDR3 nucleotides read TGCGCCAGCAGCTTACGAGAGCGGAACAATGAGCAGTTCTTC.

The rearrangement joins TRBV19 to TRBJ1-4, with D hard to call. In germline, CDR1 is LNHDA, CDR2 SQIVND (reference sequence). This CDR3 has 20 residues. Trimming took 3 bases from V and 2 from J, leaving 25 bases between them. CDR3 residues: CASSIGSGGSRGFTNEKLFF. In nucleotides, the CDR3 is TGTGCCAGTAGTATTGGGAGCGGAGGGTCTAGAGGGTTTACTAATGAAAAACTGTTTTTT.

This clone was counted a single time. The chain employs TRBV2 and TRBJ1-5; D unclear. Germline values: CDR1 SNHLY, CDR2 FYNNEI. The CDR3 length is 12 residues. V lost 4 bases to trimming and J lost 7 bases, with 8 bases between them. Written as DNA, the CDR3 is TGTGCCAGCAGTGTACGGGAACAGCCCCAGCATTTT. It encodes CASSVREQPQHF.

This clone was found once. The CDR3: CASSIDRGSPYF. DNA of the CDR3: TGTGCCAGTAGTATAGATCGAGGGAGTCCTTACTTC. The V and J genes are TRBV19 and TRBJ2-5, with a tentative D call TRBD2 (5 bases). Germline CDR1 and CDR2: LNHDA and SQIVND (reference sequence). The CDR3 is made up of 12 amino acids. V lost 0 bases and J lost 14, with 13 bases in between. Variable domain in full (rest from reference TRBV19 and TRBJ2-5): DGGITQSPKYLFRKEGQNVTLSCEQNLNHDAMYWYRQDPGQGLRLIYYSQIVNDFQKGDIAEGYSVSREKKESFPLTVTSAQKNPTAFYLCASSIDRGSPYFGPGTRLLVL.

J is TRBJ2-3 and V is TRBV30, with 13 bases lining up with TRBD2. Germline loops: CDR1 GTSNPN, CDR2 SVGIG (reference sequence). The CDR3 sequence is 16 residues long. Germline trimming cut 4 bases from V and 7 bases from J; bases unmatched to any gene: 11. The CDR3 region has the DNA TGTGCCTGGACCGCCGGGCGGACTAGCGGGAGCCATACGCAGTATTTT. This sequence encodes CAWTAGRTSGSHTQYF.

The chain is built from TRBV7-2 and TRBJ2-3; D may be TRBD2 (7 bases). Germline V lookup: CDR1 SGHTA, CDR2 FQGNSA. V lost 4 bases to trimming and J lost 6 bases, with 20 bases between them. The CDR3 contains 16 residues. As DNA, the CDR3 is TGTGCCAGCAGCTCCTTTGCGGGGGCCTCGGGCGATACGCAGTATTTT. Amino acids: CASSSFAGASGDTQYF.

The rearrangement joins TRBV29-1 to TRBJ2-7, with D perhaps TRBD1 (7 bases). The CDR3 contains 14 residues. Germline V gene lookup returns CDR1 SQVTM and CDR2 ANQGSEA. The ends were cut back, 3 bases at V and 5 bases at J, with 17 bases in the middle. CDR3 coding DNA: TGCAGCGTTGAGTTAGGGCAGGGGGGCCACGAGCAGTACTTC. Its translation: CSVELGQGGHEQYF.

V gene TRBV5-1 combines with J gene TRBJ2-1; possibly TRBD2 for D (6 bases). Germline CDR1 and CDR2: SGHRS and YFSETQ. V was clipped by 3 bases and J by 15 bases, with 13 bases between them. The CDR3 is 11 residues long. As DNA, the CDR3 is TGCGCCAGCAGCTCCGAACGGGAGAGGTTCTTC. Its protein product is CASSSERERFF.

This chain joins TRBV3-1 (or the pseudogene TRBV3-2) and TRBJ2-3, with a weak D call TRBD2 (6 bases). The germline gives CDR1 LGHDT, CDR2 YNNKEL (reference sequence). Trimming took off 4 bases at V and 1 base at J, with 9 bases between the two ends. The CDR3 loop spans 14 amino acids. CDR3 sequence: CASSPGTRTDTQYF. The CDR3 region has the DNA TGTGCCAGCAGCCCAGGGACTCGCACAGATACGCAGTATTTT.

The chain carries TRBV27 and TRBJ1-2; D ambiguous. In germline, CDR1 is MNHEY, CDR2 SMNVEV (reference sequence). V gave up 2 bases and J gave up 6 bases, with 19 bases separating them. This CDR3 contains 16 residues. The CDR3 coding sequence is TGTGCCAGCAGTTTAACCGCCTCTCTATGGGCAAATGGCTACACCTTC. Translating gives CASSLTASLWANGYTF.

The V call is TRBV2, the J call TRBJ2-4; the D gene is possibly TRBD2 (6 bases). Germline values: CDR1 SNHLY, CDR2 FYNNEI. This CDR3 is built from 15 residues. Trimming stripped 1 base from V and 4 bases from J, with 11 bases between. Written as DNA, the CDR3 is TGTGCCAGCAGTGAAGAGGAGGGGCTGAAAAACATTCAGTACTTC. Translation gives CASSEEEGLKNIQYF.